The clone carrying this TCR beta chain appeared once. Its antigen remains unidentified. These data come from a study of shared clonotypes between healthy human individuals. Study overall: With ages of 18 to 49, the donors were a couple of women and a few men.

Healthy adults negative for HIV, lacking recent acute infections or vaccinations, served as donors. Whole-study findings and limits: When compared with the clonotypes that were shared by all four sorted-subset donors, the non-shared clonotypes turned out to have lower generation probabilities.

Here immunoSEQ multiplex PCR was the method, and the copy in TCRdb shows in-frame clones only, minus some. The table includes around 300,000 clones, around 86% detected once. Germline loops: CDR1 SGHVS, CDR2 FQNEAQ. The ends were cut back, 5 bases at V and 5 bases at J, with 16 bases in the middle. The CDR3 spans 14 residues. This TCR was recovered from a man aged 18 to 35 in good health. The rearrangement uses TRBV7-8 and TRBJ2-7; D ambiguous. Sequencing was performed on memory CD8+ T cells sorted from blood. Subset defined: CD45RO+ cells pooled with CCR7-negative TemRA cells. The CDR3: CASSPGSPRHEQYF. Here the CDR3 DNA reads TGTGCCAGCAGCCCCGGGTCCCCTAGACACGAGCAGTACTTC.